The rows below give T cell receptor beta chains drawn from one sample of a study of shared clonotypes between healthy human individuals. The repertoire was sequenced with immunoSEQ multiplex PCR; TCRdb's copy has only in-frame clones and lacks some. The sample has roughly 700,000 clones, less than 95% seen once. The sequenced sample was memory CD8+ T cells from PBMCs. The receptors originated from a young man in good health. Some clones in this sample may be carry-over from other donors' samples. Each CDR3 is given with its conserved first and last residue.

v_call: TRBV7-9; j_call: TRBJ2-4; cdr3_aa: CASSLVGGNPAKNIQYF
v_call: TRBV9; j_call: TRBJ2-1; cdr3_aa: CASSAEHRLSPYNEQFF
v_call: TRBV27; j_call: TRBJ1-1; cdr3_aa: CASPRGNRPEEAFF
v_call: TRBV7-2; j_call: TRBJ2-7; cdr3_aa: CASSLLAGSGEQYF
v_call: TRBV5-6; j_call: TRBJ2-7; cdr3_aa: CASSSGLAGIKWDYEQYF
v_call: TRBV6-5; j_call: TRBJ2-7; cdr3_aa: CASSRRLTPSYEQYF
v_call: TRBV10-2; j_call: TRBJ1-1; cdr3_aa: CASSEGLPFF
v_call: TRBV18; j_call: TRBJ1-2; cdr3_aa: CASSLGKGYGYTF
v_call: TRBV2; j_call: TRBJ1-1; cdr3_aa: CASREQGVAFF
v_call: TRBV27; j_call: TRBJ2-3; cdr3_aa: CASRTRTEGTDTQYF
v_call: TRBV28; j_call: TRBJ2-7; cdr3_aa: CASSPSGQSYEQYF
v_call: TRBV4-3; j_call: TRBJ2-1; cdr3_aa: CASSQDRVAGGPYEQFF
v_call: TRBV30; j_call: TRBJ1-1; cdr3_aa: CAWSAGQSNTEAFF
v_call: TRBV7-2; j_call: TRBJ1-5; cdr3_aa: CASSKHQSHQPQHF
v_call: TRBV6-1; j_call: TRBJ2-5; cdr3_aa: CASRRSGQQETQYF
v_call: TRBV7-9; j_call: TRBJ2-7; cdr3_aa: CASSLVLEPHEQYF
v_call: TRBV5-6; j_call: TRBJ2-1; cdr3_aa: CASSLSSGGALNEQFF
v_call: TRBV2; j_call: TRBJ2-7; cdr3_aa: CASGPARGARFEQYF
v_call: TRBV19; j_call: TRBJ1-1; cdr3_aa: CASKEGTTEAFF
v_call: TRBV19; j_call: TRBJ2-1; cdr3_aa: CASSPDREGRYNEQFF
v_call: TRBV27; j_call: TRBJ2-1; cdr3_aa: CASSLSSSNEQFF
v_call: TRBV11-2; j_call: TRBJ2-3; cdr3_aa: CASSTHTGGDLRDTQYF
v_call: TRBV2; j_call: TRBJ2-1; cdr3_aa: CAMGGDPLSDEQFF
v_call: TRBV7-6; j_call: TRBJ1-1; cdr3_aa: CASSLVFGGTSLNTEAFF